This T cell receptor (beta chain) was found in a study of a mutant IDH1 vaccine in newly diagnosed glioma. At the level of the study: Treated patients had a mean age of about 44 years and a sex split that was roughly 60% male and 37.5% female. Study results and limitations: Pseudoprogression seemingly bore no relation to changes in top peripheral T cell clonotypes.

Worth noting for this clone: The antigen is undetermined.

The time point is: baseline, week 1 (first vaccination visit). The sample's treatment: pre-vaccination baseline after standard-of-care therapy. Only in-frame clones appear in the TCRdb table, and some are missing; sequencing was by immunoSEQ multiplex PCR. The sample records about 66,000 clones, approximately 86% being singletons. The clonotype was recovered from a man aged 25 to 40 with glioma. The sample was PBMCs, taken from a glioma patient treated with radiotherapy, temozolomide or both.

The CDR3: CASSLGTGGKTQYF. CDR3 bases: TGTGCCAGCAGCTTAGGGACAGGAGGAAAGACCCAGTACTTC. The genes are TRBV7-9 and TRBJ2-5; 7 bases map to TRBD1. The length of the CDR3 is 14 residues. Germline V gene data show CDR1 as SEHNR and CDR2 as FQNEAQ (reference sequence). V lost 1 base, J lost 6 bases, and 5 bases stayed unmatched.